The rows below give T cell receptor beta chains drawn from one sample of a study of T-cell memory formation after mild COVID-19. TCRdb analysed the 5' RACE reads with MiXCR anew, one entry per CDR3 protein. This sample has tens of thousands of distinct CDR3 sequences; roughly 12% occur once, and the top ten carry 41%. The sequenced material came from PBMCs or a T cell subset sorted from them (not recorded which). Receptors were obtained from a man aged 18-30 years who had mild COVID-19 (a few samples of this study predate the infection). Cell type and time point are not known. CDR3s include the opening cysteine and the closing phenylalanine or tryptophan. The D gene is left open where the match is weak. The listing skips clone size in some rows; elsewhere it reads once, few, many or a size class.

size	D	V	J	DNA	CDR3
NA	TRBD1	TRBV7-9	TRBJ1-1	TGTGCCAGCACCGACAGGGGGCTTAACACTGAAGCTTTCTTT	CASTDRGLNTEAFF
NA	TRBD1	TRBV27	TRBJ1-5	TGTGCCAGCAGTTTTTCCGGGACAGGGAATCAGCCCCAGCATTTT	CASSFSGTGNQPQHF
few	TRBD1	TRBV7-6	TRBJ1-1	TGTGCCAGCAGTCAACAGGGGTACACTGAAGCTTTCTTT	CASSQQGYTEAFF
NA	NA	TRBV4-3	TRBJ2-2	TGCGCCAGCAGCCAAGAGTATCAGCGGGTTCTTAACACCGGGGAGCTGTTTTTT	CASSQEYQRVLNTGELFF
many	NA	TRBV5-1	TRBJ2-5	TGCGCCAGCAATCAGGCTAGTCGACAAGAGACCCAGTACTTC	CASNQASRQETQYF
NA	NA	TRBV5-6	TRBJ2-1	TGTGCCAGCAGCTTTGTAAGGCATGAGCAGTTCTTC	CASSFVRHEQFF
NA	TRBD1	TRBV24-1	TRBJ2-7	TGTGCCACCAGTCCCGGGACAGGGTACGAGCAGTACTTC	CATSPGTGYEQYF
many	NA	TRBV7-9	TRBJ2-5	TGTGCCAGCAGCCCCCAGGGCAGCAAAGAGACCCAGTACTTC	CASSPQGSKETQYF
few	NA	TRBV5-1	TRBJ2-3	TGCGCCAGCAGAACAGGGTCGCGGAGCACAGATACGCAGTATTTT	CASRTGSRSTDTQYF
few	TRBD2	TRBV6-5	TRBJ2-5	TGTGCCAGCAGTTATCGGGGGGGCCCAGAGACCCAGTACTTC	CASSYRGGPETQYF
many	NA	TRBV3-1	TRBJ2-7	TGTGCCAGCAGCCAAGCGCCGGGACGGGCGTACGAGCAGTACTTC	CASSQAPGRAYEQYF
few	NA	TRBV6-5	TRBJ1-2	TGTGCCAGCAGAGCCCTCTCCTATGGCTACACCTTC	CASRALSYGYTF
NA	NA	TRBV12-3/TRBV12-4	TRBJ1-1	TGTGCCAGCGGACCTATTGAAGCTTTCTTT	CASGPIEAFF
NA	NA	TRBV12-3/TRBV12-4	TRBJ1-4	TGTGCCAGCAGGCGGGAAAGAGGACTGTTTTTT	CASRRERGLFF
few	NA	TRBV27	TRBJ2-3	TGTGCCAGCAGTTTAAGTGCCAGCGATACGCAGTATTTT	CASSLSASDTQYF
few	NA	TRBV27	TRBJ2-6	TGTGCCAGCAGTTTTAACTCTGGGGCCAACGTCCTGACTTTC	CASSFNSGANVLTF
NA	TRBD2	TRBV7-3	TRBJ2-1	TGTGCCAGCAGCCCCGATAGCGGGGGACCCTACAATGAGCAGTTCTTC	CASSPDSGGPYNEQFF
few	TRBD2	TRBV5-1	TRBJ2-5	TGCGCCAGCAGCTTGGCTGCGGGGGGGAAAGAGACCCAGTACTTC	CASSLAAGGKETQYF
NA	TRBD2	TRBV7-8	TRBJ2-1	TGTGCCAGCAGCTTAGCTAGCGGGGACAATGAGCAGTTCTTC	CASSLASGDNEQFF
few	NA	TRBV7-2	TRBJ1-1	TGTGCCAGCACCCTTAAAGAGATTACAGTGACTGAAGCTTTCTTT	CASTLKEITVTEAFF
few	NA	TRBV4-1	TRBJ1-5	TGCGCCAGCAGCCCGGGACACCGAGACAATCAGCCCCAGCATTTT	CASSPGHRDNQPQHF
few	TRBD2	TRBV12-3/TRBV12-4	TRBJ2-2	TGTGCCAGCAGTCCAGGGACTAGCGGGGGTGAGGTGTCCGGGGAGCTGTTTTTT	CASSPGTSGGEVSGELFF
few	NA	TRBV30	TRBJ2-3	TGTGCCTGGAGTGTACTTAGGGGGGCAGATACGCAGTATTTT	CAWSVLRGADTQYF
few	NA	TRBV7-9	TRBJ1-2	TGTGCCAGCAGCTCGTACGGGGAACAGGGACAAAACTATGGCTACACCTTC	CASSSYGEQGQNYGYTF
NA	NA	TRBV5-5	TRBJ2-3	TGTGCCAGCAGCTTGGCCGCAGGAGGATCCACAGATACGCAGTATTTT	CASSLAAGGSTDTQYF
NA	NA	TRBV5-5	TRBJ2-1	TGTGCCAGCAGCTTGGGATGGGGACGCTACAATGAGCAGTTCTTC	CASSLGWGRYNEQFF
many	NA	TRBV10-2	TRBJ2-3	TGCGCCAGCAGTGAGTTAGTGGGGATAGATACGCAGTATTTT	CASSELVGIDTQYF
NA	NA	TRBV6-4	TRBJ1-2	TGTGCCAGCAGTGATTCCGGGACACATGGCTACACCTTC	CASSDSGTHGYTF
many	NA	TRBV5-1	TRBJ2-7	TGCGCCAGCAGCCCAGGACAGTCCTACGAGCAGTACTTC	CASSPGQSYEQYF
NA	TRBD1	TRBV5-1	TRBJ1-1	TGCGCCAGCAGCTTGGGGACAGGGGGCTTGAACACTGAAGCTTTCTTT	CASSLGTGGLNTEAFF
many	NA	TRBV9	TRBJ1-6	TGTGCCAGCACCTTATCGGGGTTAGGAGGACCCCTCCACTTT	CASTLSGLGGPLHF
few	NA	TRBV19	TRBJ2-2	TGTGCCATCCAGGGGACCGGGGAGCTGTTTTTT	CAIQGTGELFF
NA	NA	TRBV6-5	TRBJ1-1	TGTGCCAGCAAAATCTGGGGACGGGGCACTGAAGCTTTCTTT	CASKIWGRGTEAFF
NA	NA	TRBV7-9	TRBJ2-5	TGTGCCAGCAGCCGAATACTTGGGGGTCCCCAAGAGACCCAGTACTTC	CASSRILGGPQETQYF
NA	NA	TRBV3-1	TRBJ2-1	TGTGCCAGCAGCCACCAGGGTCGGGACAATGAGCAGTTCTTC	CASSHQGRDNEQFF
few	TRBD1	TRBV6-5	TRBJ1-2	TGTGCCAGCAGCCCCCTGGGACAGCCTGGATATGGCTACACCTTC	CASSPLGQPGYGYTF
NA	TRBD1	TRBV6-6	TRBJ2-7	TGTGCCAGCAGTTACGTGACAGGGGGTGGCGAGCAGTACTTC	CASSYVTGGGEQYF